The table lists the clone carrying this T cell receptor (beta chain) with many counts. The target antigen is unknown. Per the germline V gene, CDR1 is SGDLS and CDR2 is YYNGEE. Trimming left V 0 bases short and J 5 bases short, with 14 bases between. The CDR3 runs 15 residues. The entry originates in a study of blood T cells in healthy people across ages. General study points: Long-lived and aged donors differed, with more naive CD4+ cells and higher diversity in the long-lived.

It was with a sample-barcoded 5' primer and a J-beta primer mix that a second PCR of about 6 to 12 cycles was run. Every individual sample yielded 2.5 million or more paired-end reads (each containing CDR3). Via MiXCR, TCRdb re-called the 5' RACE reads, giving one row per CDR3 protein. Of approximately 1.5 million distinct CDR3 sequences listed, about 45% are singletons. The chain joins TRBV9 to TRBJ1-2; D call uncertain. The sample consisted of blood. This TCR derives from a young woman in good health. The CDR3 is CASSVATAGVYGYTF. In DNA, the CDR3 is TGTGCCAGCAGCGTAGCTACAGCTGGGGTTTATGGCTACACCTTC.